These 32 T cell receptor beta chains share one sample of origin, sequenced in a study of cytomegalovirus exposure and HLA in healthy donors. Use of 60 Vbeta and 13 Jbeta primers characterized the PCR. This table comes from immunoSEQ multiplex PCR, and its TCRdb copy is limited to in-frame clones, with some not included. The sample includes around 92,000 clones, approximately 74% seen only once; the top ten take approximately 3%. The sample consisted of PBMCs. Source of these receptors: a female donor in good health and CMV-seropositive.

The J gene is TRBJ2-2, the V gene TRBV9; 8 bases map to TRBD2. Germline V lookup: CDR1 SGDLS, CDR2 YYNGEE. The V segment lost 2 bases and the J segment 3 bases; nucleotides outside the gene matches: 3. This CDR3 is 15 amino acids long. The CDR3 loop reads CASSVALADTGELFF. The CDR3 DNA follows: TGTGCCAGCAGCGTGGCACTAGCGGACACCGGGGAGCTGTTTTTT. Complete variable domain (other parts from reference TRBV9 and TRBJ2-2): DSGVTQTPKHLITATGQRVTLRCSPRSGDLSVYWYQQSLDQGLQFLIQYYNGEERAKGNILERFSAQQFPDLHSELNLSSLELGDSALYFCASSVALADTGELFFGEGSRLTVL.

This chain connects TRBV7-9 to TRBJ1-1; D ambiguous. In germline, CDR1 is SEHNR, CDR2 FQNEAQ (reference sequence). The germline V and J ends were trimmed by 5 bases and 2 bases, with 12 bases remaining between them. The CDR3 is 14 residues long. The CDR3 reads CASSRQPLNTEAFF. Written as DNA, the CDR3 is TGTGCCAGCAGCCGACAACCCTTAAACACTGAAGCTTTCTTT.

The chain employs TRBV28 and TRBJ2-5; unclear D gene. CDR3 length: 12 residues. Germline-derived CDR1 and CDR2 are MDHEN and SYDVKM. The V gene lost 4 bases and the J gene lost 6 bases, with 9 bases spanning the gap. The CDR3 spells CASSSPPKTQYF. DNA of the CDR3: TGTGCCAGCAGTTCCCCCCCCAAGACCCAGTACTTC.

A note on this clone: Distinct nucleotide sequences in the sample also encode this CDR3. The chain carries TRBV20-1 and TRBJ2-7; no firm D call. The CDR3 runs to 11 residues. Germline V gene data show CDR1 as DFQATT and CDR2 as SNEGSKA (reference sequence). V lost 1 base to trimming and J lost 2 bases, with 3 bases between them. In DNA, the CDR3 is TGCAGTGCTAGAGGGCCCTACGAGCAGTACTTC. Protein: CSARGPYEQYF.

In its sample, this clone was seen once. J is TRBJ1-1 and V is TRBV6-1; 7 bases fit TRBD1. This CDR3 spans 13 amino acids. Germline trimming cut 4 bases from V and 7 bases from J; bases unmatched to any gene: 6. Germline V lookup: CDR1 MNHNS, CDR2 SASEGT. CDR3: CASSVEQGFEAFF. Written as DNA, the CDR3 is TGTGCCAGCAGTGTGGAACAGGGGTTTGAAGCTTTCTTT.

The chain has TRBV4-3 and TRBJ1-1, with 9 bases matching TRBD1. V lost 4 bases, J lost 10 bases, and 16 bases stayed unmatched. The CDR3 length is 16 residues. CDR1 and CDR2 (germline): LGHNA, YSLEER. In DNA, the CDR3 is TGCGCCAGCAGCCTCGCGGGAAAACAGGGGGCGGTCACAGCTTTCTTT. As protein: CASSLAGKQGAVTAFF.

As regards this clone: Likely a read error: the CDR3 ends without its conserved phenylalanine or tryptophan. The limits of the CDR3 on the DNA are not certain, so only TCRdb's listed CDR3 is given. The chain is built from TRBV4-3 and TRBJ1-1; the table's TRBD1 call for D was not verified on the DNA. CDR1 and CDR2 from the germline V gene are LGHNA and YSLEER. The CDR3 extends over 12 residues, inclusive of both ends. CDR3 loop: CASSDIAQHLQG.

The chain carries TRBV4-3 and TRBJ1-2; D is undetermined. Trimming removed 0 bases from V and 4 bases from J, with 12 bases in between. The germline V gene encodes CDR1 LGHNA and CDR2 YSLEER. The CDR3 contains 15 residues. This CDR3 reads CASSQDARAAYGYTF. For the CDR3, the DNA is TGCGCCAGCAGCCAAGATGCGAGGGCGGCCTATGGCTACACCTTC.

This chain connects TRBV7-3 to TRBJ1-2; TRBD1 aligns across 10 bases. Germline-derived CDR1 and CDR2 are SGHTA and FQGTGA. The CDR3 covers 14 residues. Trimming at V came to 8 bases and at J to 2 bases, leaving 5 bases not matched to a gene. CDR3 nucleotide sequence: TGTGCCAGCGCCCCGGGACAGGGGAACTATGGCTACACCTTC. Its translation: CASAPGQGNYGYTF.

The J gene is TRBJ1-5, the V gene TRBV28, with TRBD1 as a possible D gene (6 bases). The V end lost 6 bases, the J end lost 6 bases, and 15 bases lay between the germline ends. The CDR3 is made up of 14 amino acids. Germline CDR1 MDHEN, CDR2 SYDVKM. In nucleotides, the CDR3 is TGTGCCAGCAGGTGGACGGGGGGCGGTCAGCCCCAGCATTTT. Protein sequence: CASRWTGGGQPQHF.

The V and J genes are TRBV6-4 and TRBJ1-6; D not certain. This CDR3 region has 13 residues. Germline V gene sequence: CDR1 MRHNA, CDR2 SNTAGT. Trimming shortened V by 2 bases and J by 10 bases, and 9 bases separated the two germline ends. The CDR3 spells CASSDGPESPLHF. In nucleotides, the CDR3 is TGTGCCAGCAGTGACGGGCCGGAATCACCCCTCCACTTT.

This chain connects TRBV5-1 to TRBJ2-7, with 9 bases matching TRBD1. V shed 4 bases and J 0 bases; nucleotides not matched to a gene: 8. This CDR3 is 16 amino acids long. Per germline, CDR1 SGHRS and CDR2 YFSETQ. CDR3 bases: TGCGCCAGCAGCCCCCACGGACAGGGGAGCTCCTACGAGCAGTACTTC. Amino acid sequence: CASSPHGQGSSYEQYF.

A few counts support this clone. This chain joins TRBV30 and TRBJ1-4, with D unresolved. Looked up from germline, CDR1 is GTSNPN and CDR2 is SVGIG (reference sequence). The CDR3 has 12 residues. V was pared by 0 bases and J by 13 bases, with 12 bases between. The DNA of the CDR3 is TGTGCCTGGAGTGTACTGCCTGGGCGACTGTTTTTT. Encoded protein: CAWSVLPGRLFF.

This clone was recorded only once. CDR3 sequence (DNA): TGTGCCAGCAGCTTAAGGATTGGAGGGGCCACCGCCAGGAATGGCCACGAGCAGTACTTC. It specifies CASSLRIGGATARNGHEQYF. The chain couples TRBV7-6 to TRBJ2-7; D is perhaps TRBD2 (6 bases). V lost 2 bases, J lost 5 bases, and 31 bases lay in between. The V gene's germline CDR1 is SGHVS and CDR2 FNYEAQ. This CDR3 region has 20 residues.

The sample holds a few counts of this clone. The CDR3 is CASSLGHNTGELFF. In DNA form, the CDR3 reads TGTGCCAGCAGCTTAGGACACAACACCGGGGAGCTGTTTTTT. V and J are TRBV7-3 and TRBJ2-2; perhaps TRBD1 as D (5 bases). Trimming pared 2 bases from V and 2 bases from J, leaving 6 bases between. CDR1 is SGHTA and CDR2 is FQGTGA in the germline V gene. This CDR3 is 14 amino acids long.

The chain couples TRBV5-4 to TRBJ2-3, with D perhaps TRBD1 (5 bases). The germline gives CDR1 SGHNT, CDR2 YYREEE (reference sequence). The CDR3 has 16 residues. V was cut by 4 bases and J by 0 bases, with 15 bases left in between. CDR3 sequence reads: CASSPAKGMSTDTQYF. For the CDR3, the DNA is TGTGCCAGCAGCCCCGCCAAGGGGATGAGCACAGATACGCAGTATTTT. Supplemented by reference TRBV5-4 and TRBJ2-3, the full variable domain reads ETGVTQSPTHLIKTRGQQVTLRCSSQSGHNTVSWYQQALGQGPQFIFQYYREEENGRGNFPPRFSGLQFPNYSSELNVNALELDDSALYLCASSPAKGMSTDTQYFGPGTRLTVL.

The chain recombines TRBV19 with TRBJ2-1; 7 nucleotides match TRBD1. From germline, CDR1 is LNHDA and CDR2 SQIVND (reference sequence). V dropped 4 bases and J dropped 0; count of bases not matched to a gene: 0. The CDR3 sequence is 14 residues long. CDR3 in amino acids: CASSRTGSYNEQFF. The DNA for the CDR3 is TGTGCCAGTAGTAGGACAGGCTCCTACAATGAGCAGTTCTTC.

The CDR3 is CASSQDRDTRYEQYF. CDR3 in DNA: TGCGCCAGCAGCCAAGACCGGGACACCCGCTACGAGCAGTACTTC. The rearrangement joins TRBV4-3 to TRBJ2-7; weak D call: TRBD1 (6 bases). Germline CDR1 LGHNA, CDR2 YSLEER. CDR3 length: 15 amino acids. The V end was cut by 0 bases, the J end by 3 bases, with 12 bases between.

This clone was seen a handful of times. CDR3: CASRGGDRGSDEQYF. CDR3 DNA: TGTGCCAGCAGGGGCGGGGACAGGGGGAGCGACGAGCAGTACTTC. The V and J genes are TRBV28 and TRBJ2-7; TRBD1 agrees at 11 bases. V gave up 6 bases and J gave up 5 bases; unmatched junction bases: 9. The CDR3 is made up of 15 amino acids. The germline CDR1 and CDR2 sequences are MDHEN and SYDVKM.

The V and J genes are TRBV25-1 and TRBJ2-7; 8 nucleotides align to TRBD2. Germline CDR1 reads MGHDK; CDR2 reads SYGVNS. Losses at the gene ends were 1 base for V and 6 bases for J; bases not matched to a gene: 2. CDR3 length: 13 amino acids. As DNA, the CDR3 is TGTGCCAGCAGTGAATTAGCGGGGAGCGAGCAGTACTTC. Translated: CASSELAGSEQYF.

J is TRBJ2-7 and V is TRBV29-1, with a weak D call TRBD2 (5 bases). The germline CDR1 and CDR2 sequences are SQVTM and ANQGSEA. V lost 3 bases to trimming and J lost 9 bases, with 15 bases between them. This CDR3 is 12 amino acids long. The CDR3 bases are TGCAGCGTTGAGGACGGACCGGGGATGCAGTACTTC. It is translated as CSVEDGPGMQYF.

The CDR3: CASSQGREYEQYF. As DNA, the CDR3 is TGCGCCAGCAGCCAAGGTCGGGAGTACGAGCAGTACTTC. The chain recombines TRBV4-3 with TRBJ2-7; weak D call: TRBD2 (6 bases). The CDR3 runs to 13 residues. V shed 1 base and J shed 4 bases, with 8 bases lying between them. Germline V lookup: CDR1 LGHNA, CDR2 YSLEER.

In DNA form, the CDR3 reads TGTGCCAGCAGTTACACAGGGGGATATGGCTACACCTTC. Amino acid sequence: CASSYTGGYGYTF. V is TRBV6-6 and J is TRBJ1-2, with 8 bases fitting TRBD1. V was pared by 2 bases and J by 5 bases, with 1 base of the junction left unmatched. This CDR3 is built from 13 residues. Per germline, CDR1 MNHNY and CDR2 SVGAGI (reference sequence).

The chain has TRBV14 and TRBJ1-4; 7 nucleotides align to TRBD1. Per the germline V gene, CDR1 is SGHDN and CDR2 is FVKESK. V dropped 4 bases and J dropped 6; count of bases not matched to a gene: 5. The CDR3 is 14 amino acids. The CDR3 loop is CASSLTGRDEKLFF. The CDR3 nucleotides are TGTGCCAGCAGCCTGACAGGGCGTGATGAAAAACTGTTTTTT.

The chain couples TRBV9 to TRBJ1-3; no clear D. Trimming cost V 4 bases and J 0 bases, with 11 bases left between them. Germline CDR1 reads SGDLS; CDR2 reads YYNGEE. This CDR3 is 15 amino acids long. CDR3 in DNA: TGTGCCAGCAGCACTAGCGAGATCTCTGGAAACACCATATATTTT. Translation: CASSTSEISGNTIYF.

The chain joins TRBV6-5 to TRBJ2-5, with D tentatively TRBD1 (6 bases). Gene TRBJ2-7 matches the end of the DNA better, so the J call may be wrong. The CDR3 extends over 12 amino acids. The germline CDR1 and CDR2 sequences are MNHEY and SVGAGI. The CDR3, as DNA: TGTGCCAGCAGTTCGGACAGCCACGAGCAGTACTTC. This sequence encodes CASSSDSHEQYF.

The chain is built from TRBV4-3 and TRBJ2-1; TRBD2 matches 12 bases. CDR3 length: 15 residues. Germline CDR1 is LGHNA and CDR2 is YSLEER. V trimming: 2 bases; J trimming: 9 bases; junction bases outside the gene matches: 5. The CDR3 DNA reads as TGCGCCAGCAGCCAACTAGCGGGAGGGCCTGGTGAGCAGTTCTTC. This sequence encodes CASSQLAGGPGEQFF.

V and J are TRBV11-2 and TRBJ2-7, with a tentative D call TRBD1 (5 bases). Germline V gene sequence: CDR1 SGHAT, CDR2 FQNNGV. The length of the CDR3 is 15 residues. The V gene lost 5 bases and the J gene lost 6 bases, with 20 bases spanning the gap. CDR3 DNA sequence: TGTGCCAGCAGCGAATCAGGGATCCCCCAGACCGAGCAGTACTTC. It codes for CASSESGIPQTEQYF.

With regard to this clone: Different DNA sequences within this sample yield the same CDR3. The chain uses TRBV18 and TRBJ1-2, with a weak D call TRBD1 (5 bases). CDR3 size: 13 residues. Germline CDR1 and CDR2: KGHSH and LQKENI. The germline V and J ends were trimmed by 3 bases and 2 bases, with 7 bases remaining between them. CDR3 DNA sequence: TGTGCCAGCTCACCTGACAGAAACTATGGCTACACCTTC. Amino acid sequence: CASSPDRNYGYTF.

The chain has TRBV7-2 and TRBJ2-7; D uncertain. Trimming took off 4 bases at V and 2 bases at J, with 15 bases between the two ends. Germline loops: CDR1 SGHTA, CDR2 FQGNSA. The CDR3 is 15 residues long. The DNA for the CDR3 is TGTGCCAGCAGCTCCAGTTTGCCCCCACCCTACGAGCAGTACTTC. Translation gives CASSSSLPPPYEQYF. Looking up the rest from reference TRBV7-2 and TRBJ2-7 gives the full variable domain: GAGVSQSPSNKVTEKGKDVELRCDPISGHTALYWYRQSLGQGLEFLIYFQGNSAPDKSGLPSDRFSAERTGGSVSTLTIQRTQQEDSAVYLCASSSSLPPPYEQYFGPGTRLTVT.

The chain is built from TRBV5-5 and TRBJ1-2; 9 bases line up with TRBD1. There are 14 residues in the CDR3. Germline V gene data show CDR1 as SGHKS and CDR2 as YYEKEE (reference sequence). The trim removed 4 bases at V and 2 bases at J, leaving 3 bases unmatched. The DNA of the CDR3 is TGTGCCAGCAGCCCCGGGACAGGGAACTATGGCTACACCTTC. The encoded protein is CASSPGTGNYGYTF.

This chain uses TRBV7-9 with TRBJ2-5; 8 bases map to TRBD2. With 6 bases clipped from V and 5 bases from J, the junction kept 5 bases outside the gene matches. In germline, CDR1 is SEHNR, CDR2 FQNEAQ (reference sequence). The CDR3 length is 13 residues. The CDR3 protein is CASRSSGEETQYF. CDR3 nucleotides: TGTGCCAGCAGAAGTAGCGGGGAGGAGACCCAGTACTTC.